Below, 32 T cell receptor beta chains from the same sample are listed, as sequenced in a study of blood T cell repertoires in COVID-19. The table came from immunoSEQ multiplex PCR; TCRdb's copy has only in-frame clones and leaves some out. The data hold 250,000 to 300,000 clones, with around 89% observed a single time. Sequencing was carried out using peripheral blood. The source is a man in his forties or fifties with acute or convalescent COVID-19.

The J gene is TRBJ2-3, the V gene TRBV9, with D possibly TRBD2 on 5 matching bases. CDR1 and CDR2 (germline): SGDLS, YYNGEE. The CDR3 has 17 amino acids. Trimming left V 1 base short and J 1 base short, with 16 bases between. The CDR3 loop is CASSVTVGGFGTDTQYF. The CDR3, as DNA: TGTGCCAGCAGCGTAACGGTGGGCGGGTTCGGCACAGATACGCAGTATTTT.

The chain couples TRBV3-1 (or the pseudogene TRBV3-2) to TRBJ1-4; TRBD1 might be the D (5 bases). V dropped 3 bases and J dropped 6 bases, with 14 bases sitting between them. This CDR3 has 15 amino acids. CDR1 and CDR2 from the germline V gene are LGHDT and YNNKEL (reference sequence). CDR3 nucleotides: TGTGCCAGCAGCCAGAGACAGAATAATGATGAAAAACTGTTTTTT. Protein product: CASSQRQNNDEKLFF.

The CDR3 DNA is TGCAGTGCTAGTCTTTCGGCAGGACTGAAGGCTGAAGCTTTCTTT. Translation: CSASLSAGLKAEAFF. This chain joins TRBV20-1 and TRBJ1-1; D is unclear. This CDR3 has 15 residues. V was clipped by 3 bases and J by 6 bases, with 20 bases between them. Germline V gene data show CDR1 as DFQATT and CDR2 as SNEGSKA (reference sequence).

This clone was detected a few times. This chain connects TRBV7-9 to TRBJ1-2; D remains unclear. The CDR3 consists of 11 residues. V gave up 2 bases and J gave up 8 bases, with 6 bases separating them. The V gene's germline CDR1 is SEHNR and CDR2 FQNEAQ (reference sequence). CDR3 residues: CASSLLSGYTF. The CDR3 DNA is TGTGCCAGCAGCTTATTAAGCGGCTACACCTTC.

J is TRBJ1-4 and V is TRBV19; weak D call: TRBD1 (5 bases). CDR1 is LNHDA, CDR2 SQIVND, per germline (reference sequence). The CDR3 contains 13 residues. V gave up 6 bases and J gave up 8 bases, with 13 bases separating them. DNA of the CDR3: TGTGCCAGTAGGACCTGGGGGGGAGAAAAACTGTTTTTT. This codes for CASRTWGGEKLFF.

This chain joins TRBV28 and TRBJ1-5; 12 nucleotides match TRBD1. The V and J ends lost 7 bases and 5 bases, in that order; junction bases with no gene match: 9. CDR3 size: 16 residues. Germline values: CDR1 MDHEN, CDR2 SYDVKM. CDR3: CASTAGDRGLDQPQHF. CDR3 nucleotides: TGTGCCAGCACCGCTGGGGACAGGGGGCTTGATCAGCCCCAGCATTTT.

J is TRBJ2-1 and V is TRBV5-1; weak D call: TRBD2 (6 bases). Germline V gene lookup returns CDR1 SGHRS and CDR2 YFSETQ. V was clipped by 2 bases and J by 7 bases, with 16 bases between them. This CDR3 has 15 amino acids. The CDR3: CASSFAGIGGNEQFF. DNA of the CDR3: TGCGCCAGCAGCTTCGCGGGGATCGGTGGGAATGAGCAGTTCTTC.

This clone was seen a few times. The genes are TRBV9 and TRBJ1-6, with 8 positions matching TRBD1. The V gene end was trimmed by 0 bases and the J gene end by 15 bases; junction bases not matched to a gene: 11. CDR3 length equals 15 residues. Germline CDR1 reads SGDLS; CDR2 reads YYNGEE. CDR3 DNA sequence: TGTGCCAGCAGCGTAGAAGGGCAGGGGGCGGATTTCCTCCACTTT. This codes for CASSVEGQGADFLHF.

V gene TRBV14 combines with J gene TRBJ1-1; 12 bases are shared with TRBD1. The CDR3 totals 17 residues. The germline V gene has CDR1 SGHDN and CDR2 FVKESK. After removal of 1 base from V and 6 bases from J, the junction contained 9 bases not matched to a gene. The CDR3 loop reads CASSQAGDRGRSAEAFF. The CDR3 DNA follows: TGTGCCAGCAGCCAAGCGGGGGACAGGGGGCGTTCCGCTGAAGCTTTCTTT.

The chain employs TRBV28 and TRBJ1-1, with D possibly TRBD1 on 5 matching bases. This CDR3 has 14 residues. The V and J ends lost 4 bases and 3 bases respectively, with 12 bases between them. Per the germline V gene, CDR1 is MDHEN and CDR2 is SYDVKM. The CDR3 reads CASSSAGQHTEAFF. DNA of the CDR3: TGTGCCAGCAGTTCGGCAGGGCAGCACACTGAAGCTTTCTTT.

This chain links TRBV18 with TRBJ2-2; perhaps TRBD2 as D (6 bases). In germline, CDR1 is KGHSH, CDR2 LQKENI. This CDR3 is built from 13 residues. Trimming took 3 bases from V and 4 from J, leaving 6 bases between them. CDR3 loop: CASSPTSTGELFF. The CDR3 DNA follows: TGTGCCAGCTCACCGACTAGCACCGGGGAGCTGTTTTTT.

V is TRBV5-8 and J is TRBJ1-5, with a possible D match to TRBD1 (6 bases). V lost 1 base and J 0 bases, leaving 20 bases between the germline ends. This CDR3 is 19 amino acids long. The V gene's germline CDR1 is SGHTS and CDR2 YDEGEE. The CDR3 spells CASSLFRGTEKFSNQPQHF. Written as DNA, the CDR3 is TGTGCCAGCAGCTTGTTTAGGGGGACGGAGAAATTTAGCAATCAGCCCCAGCATTTT.

CDR3 sequence (DNA): TGTGCCAGCAGCGTAGCCAGTCCCGGGGAAAAACTGTTTTTT. Its protein is CASSVASPGEKLFF. The chain combines TRBV9 with TRBJ1-4; D gene unclear. V was clipped by 0 bases and J by 8 bases, with 11 bases between them. There are 14 residues in the CDR3. Per germline, CDR1 SGDLS and CDR2 YYNGEE.

This rearrangement joins TRBV19 to TRBJ1-2; 8 bases are a match to TRBD1. Germline values: CDR1 LNHDA, CDR2 SQIVND (reference sequence). CDR3 length equals 15 residues. V was pared by 5 bases and J by 5 bases, with 10 bases of the junction left unmatched. The CDR3 loop is CASSDPRTGLYGYTF. In DNA form, the CDR3 reads TGTGCCAGTAGTGACCCTCGGACAGGGTTATATGGCTACACCTTC.

V usage is TRBV27 and J usage is TRBJ2-6, with unresolved D. The CDR3 is 15 amino acids. Germline V CDR1 and CDR2: MNHEY, SMNVEV (reference sequence). V lost 5 bases, J lost 0 bases, and 8 bases lay in between. Here the CDR3 DNA reads TGTGCCAGCAGTCCCCTAAGCTCTGGGGCCAACGTCCTGACTTTC. Translation: CASSPLSSGANVLTF. Based on the CDR3 plus reference TRBV27 and TRBJ2-6, the full variable domain is EAQVTQNPRYLITVTGKKLTVTCSQNMNHEYMSWYRQDPGLGLRQIYYSMNVEVTDKGDVPEGYKVSRKEKRNFPLILESPSPNQTSLYFCASSPLSSGANVLTFGAGSRLTVL.

The chain recombines TRBV6-1 with TRBJ1-4, with 9 bases matching TRBD1. J lost 7 bases, V lost 2 bases, and 5 bases had no gene match. The CDR3 consists of 15 residues. The germline V gene encodes CDR1 MNHNS and CDR2 SASEGT. CDR3 protein: CASSETGQGSEKLFF. Here the CDR3 DNA reads TGTGCCAGCAGTGAAACGGGACAGGGAAGTGAAAAACTGTTTTTT.

This chain links TRBV18 with TRBJ1-3, with TRBD1 identical over 7 bases. Looked up from germline, CDR1 is KGHSH and CDR2 is LQKENI. The length of the CDR3 is 16 residues. With V trimmed by 1 base and J by 5 bases, 8 bases remained unmatched. The DNA for the CDR3 is TGTGCCAGCTCACCACAATCACAGGGGTTGAGAAACACCATATATTTT. Its protein is CASSPQSQGLRNTIYF.

The V call is TRBV4-1, the J call TRBJ1-5; TRBD1 might be the D (5 bases). V was pared by 0 bases and J by 9 bases, with 15 bases between. This CDR3 comprises 15 residues. CDR1 is MGHRA, CDR2 YSYEKL, per germline. The CDR3 spells CASSQDLGVWWPQHF. CDR3 DNA sequence: TGCGCCAGCAGCCAAGATTTAGGGGTCTGGTGGCCCCAGCATTTT.

V gene TRBV10-1 combines with J gene TRBJ2-1; TRBD1 matches at 9 bases. The V segment lost 0 bases and the J segment 6 bases; nucleotides outside the gene matches: 6. CDR3 size: 16 residues. Per germline, CDR1 WNHNN and CDR2 SYGVQD (reference sequence). For the CDR3, the DNA is TGCGCCAGCAGTGAGTCCACAGGGGGCGAGGGCAATGAGCAGTTCTTC. Its protein is CASSESTGGEGNEQFF.

This chain uses TRBV30 with TRBJ1-6; 9 nucleotides line up with TRBD1. The CDR3 spans 15 residues. From germline, CDR1 is GTSNPN and CDR2 SVGIG (reference sequence). V trimming: 1 base; J trimming: 8 bases; junction bases outside the gene matches: 6. CDR3 coding DNA: TGTGCCTGGAGTGGCGGGACAGGGCGAGATTCACCCCTCCACTTT. Translating it yields CAWSGGTGRDSPLHF.

This clone came up once. V gene TRBV27 combines with J gene TRBJ1-1, with 11 bases that match TRBD1. Trimming took 2 bases from V and 5 from J; bases not matched to a gene: 4. From germline, CDR1 is MNHEY and CDR2 SMNVEV (reference sequence). The CDR3 loop spans 15 amino acids. CDR3 DNA: TGTGCCAGCAGTTTAGGGACAGGGGGATGGACTGAAGCTTTCTTT. Translated: CASSLGTGGWTEAFF.

This clone has more than one count but fewer than ten. The chain links TRBV10-3 to TRBJ2-3; D may be TRBD2 (6 bases). Trimming shortened V by 6 bases and J by 0 bases, and 7 bases separated the two germline ends. Germline loops: CDR1 ENHRY, CDR2 SYGVKD. This CDR3 has 13 residues. The CDR3 region has the DNA TGTGCCATCAGCGGAGGGAGCACAGATACGCAGTATTTT. Protein sequence: CAISGGSTDTQYF.

The V and J genes are TRBV6-1 and TRBJ1-1, with D possibly TRBD1 on 6 matching bases. The CDR3 spans 13 residues. Trimming shortened V by 3 bases and J by 5 bases, and 10 bases separated the two germline ends. Germline values: CDR1 MNHNS, CDR2 SASEGT. Here the CDR3 DNA reads TGTGCCAGCAGTGATACAGGGAATACTGAAGCTTTCTTT. As protein: CASSDTGNTEAFF.

The V and J genes are TRBV11-2 and TRBJ2-7, with 9 bases lining up with TRBD1. The CDR3 is 15 residues long. Trimming took 5 bases from V and 2 from J; bases not matched to a gene: 7. CDR1 and CDR2 (germline): SGHAT, FQNNGV. The DNA of the CDR3 is TGTGCCAGCAGCCCCTCGCGGGACAGGGCCTACGAGCAGTACTTC. This sequence encodes CASSPSRDRAYEQYF.

V and J are TRBV6-5 and TRBJ1-5, with 7 bases matching TRBD1. Germline assignment: CDR1 MNHEY and CDR2 SVGAGI. The V gene end was trimmed by 6 bases and the J gene end by 5 bases; junction bases not matched to a gene: 7. The CDR3 consists of 14 residues. The CDR3 DNA reads as TGTGCCAGCAGCTTTGACAGGGACCATCAGCCCCAGCATTTT. Its translation: CASSFDRDHQPQHF.

The V gene is TRBV29-1, the J gene TRBJ2-7, with D possibly TRBD2 on 6 matching bases. Looked up from germline, CDR1 is SQVTM and CDR2 is ANQGSEA. The CDR3 has 15 residues. Deletions cut 4 bases from V and 0 bases from J, with 16 bases between. CDR3 in amino acids: CSVGGGDFSSYEQYF. DNA for the CDR3: TGCAGCGTTGGAGGTGGGGACTTTAGCTCCTACGAGCAGTACTTC.

This clone was detected only once. The chain joins TRBV6-2 or TRBV6-3 to TRBJ1-2; D is ambiguous. V was cut by 2 bases and J by 8 bases, with 15 bases left in between. Germline assignment: CDR1 MNHEY and CDR2 SVGEGT. The CDR3 is 14 residues long. The chain's CDR3 is CASSYESELSGYTF. DNA for the CDR3: TGTGCCAGCAGTTACGAATCTGAGTTGAGCGGCTACACCTTC.

V is TRBV10-3 and J is TRBJ1-2, with D possibly TRBD1 on 5 matching bases. V was shortened by 6 bases and J by 3 bases, with 23 bases between the two germline ends. Germline V gives CDR1 ENHRY, CDR2 SYGVKD. This CDR3 is 17 amino acids long. The chain's CDR3 is CAISITIKGSWDYGYTF. DNA of the CDR3: TGTGCCATCAGCATAACCATCAAGGGGTCGTGGGACTATGGCTACACCTTC.

The genes are TRBV30 and TRBJ1-2, with no clear D. V lost 1 base and J lost 4, with 7 bases in between. This CDR3 region has 12 residues. Germline lookup yields CDR1 GTSNPN and CDR2 SVGIG (reference sequence). The CDR3 spells CAWSGGLYGYTF. CDR3 nucleotide sequence: TGTGCCTGGAGTGGTGGCCTCTATGGCTACACCTTC.

The gene calls are TRBV12-3 or TRBV12-4 and TRBJ1-3; no clear D gene. Trimming cost V 2 bases and J 4 bases, with 3 bases left between them. This CDR3 is 12 amino acids long. DNA for the CDR3: TGTGCCAGCAGTTTACGGGGAAACACCATATATTTT. Protein sequence: CASSLRGNTIYF.

The chain uses TRBV9 and TRBJ2-3; D is undetermined. The V gene lost 2 bases and the J gene lost 0 bases, with 7 bases spanning the gap. The germline V gene encodes CDR1 SGDLS and CDR2 YYNGEE. This CDR3 spans 14 amino acids. The CDR3 region is CASSVGPSTDTQYF. CDR3 bases: TGTGCCAGCAGCGTTGGCCCTAGCACAGATACGCAGTATTTT. Looking up the rest from reference TRBV9 and TRBJ2-3 gives the full variable domain: DSGVTQTPKHLITATGQRVTLRCSPRSGDLSVYWYQQSLDQGLQFLIQYYNGEERAKGNILERFSAQQFPDLHSELNLSSLELGDSALYFCASSVGPSTDTQYFGPGTRLTVL.

This clone occurred a few times. The chain has TRBV12-5 and TRBJ1-2, with D maybe TRBD1 (5 bases). Germline CDR1 is LGHNT and CDR2 is FRNRAP. V was clipped by 2 bases and J by 0 bases, with 16 bases between them. This CDR3 is 17 amino acids long. The CDR3 region is CASGLPDRDLTNYGYTF. CDR3 bases: TGTGCTAGTGGTTTGCCCGACCGGGACTTAACTAACTATGGCTACACCTTC.